This passage covers 20 T cell receptor beta chains from one sample sequenced in a study of PD-1 blockade in mismatch repair-deficient tumors. Profiling relied on immunoSEQ multiplex PCR, and the TCRdb table lists in-frame clones only, not all of them. The sample records some 48,000 clones, 65% to 85% being singletons. This material consisted of peripheral blood, taken roughly 21 weeks after starting pembrolizumab. The origin of the receptors is an adult with mismatch repair-deficient cancer.

The CDR3 bases are TGTGCCAGCAGCCAAGATGGGGGTAGGGAGGGGAGCCAGCCCCAGCATTTT. Protein product: CASSQDGGREGSQPQHF. The gene calls are TRBV4-2 and TRBJ1-5; TRBD1 is a possible D gene (5 bases). The CDR3 is 17 residues long. The V gene's germline CDR1 is LGHNA and CDR2 YNFKEQ. V was pared by 0 bases and J by 7 bases, with 19 bases between.

The chain has TRBV6-1 and TRBJ2-2, with a weak D call TRBD1 (6 bases). Germline CDR1 MNHNS, CDR2 SASEGT. The CDR3 is 18 residues long. Between the trimmed V and J ends, which lost 4 bases and 4 bases, there was a span of 22 bases. This chain's CDR3 is CASSAYNRVVVGTGELFF. As DNA, the CDR3 is TGTGCCAGCAGTGCCTATAACAGGGTAGTGGTGGGCACCGGGGAGCTGTTTTTT.

This sequence joins TRBV7-3 and TRBJ2-3, with 11 positions matching TRBD1. This CDR3 is built from 13 residues. J gave up 9 bases and V 2 bases, and 1 base lay outside the gene matches. Germline V gene sequence: CDR1 SGHTA, CDR2 FQGTGA. The CDR3 loop reads CASSLGTGGTQYF. CDR3 coding DNA: TGTGCCAGCAGCTTAGGGACAGGGGGAACGCAGTATTTT.

V is TRBV6-1 and J is TRBJ2-5; unclear D gene. The DNA end is more similar to TRBJ2-7, so the J call may be wrong. This CDR3 is built from 13 residues. Per the germline V gene, CDR1 is MNHNS and CDR2 is SASEGT. The CDR3 region has the DNA TGTGCCAGCAGTGAAGCGAGGACCTACGAGCAGTACTTC. It yields the protein CASSEARTYEQYF.

V gene TRBV6-9 combines with J gene TRBJ2-7, with D perhaps matching TRBD1 (6 bases). The germline V gene encodes CDR1 MNHGY and CDR2 SVAAGI. CDR3 length: 16 amino acids. Trimming took 7 bases from V and 4 from J, leaving 23 bases between them. The CDR3 DNA reads as TGTGCCAGCAACCTAGAGTCGGCAGGGACACCTTACGAGCAGTACTTC. Residues: CASNLESAGTPYEQYF.

The chain is built from TRBV15 and TRBJ2-3; D may be TRBD2 (7 bases). CDR3 length: 14 amino acids. Trimming cost V 3 bases and J 5 bases, with 12 bases left between them. Looked up from germline, CDR1 is LNHNV and CDR2 is YYDKDF (reference sequence). The CDR3 region is CATSRREGVDTQYF. As DNA, the CDR3 is TGTGCCACCAGCAGGAGGGAGGGGGTAGATACGCAGTATTTT.

This clone showed up just a few times. The chain combines TRBV29-1 with TRBJ2-3; TRBD2 matches at 8 bases. Per the germline V gene, CDR1 is SQVTM and CDR2 is ANQGSEA. The CDR3 is made up of 16 amino acids. Trimming took 1 base from V and 0 from J; bases not matched to a gene: 6. The CDR3 protein is CSVEGILAASTDTQYF. In nucleotides, the CDR3 is TGCAGCGTTGAAGGTATACTAGCGGCTAGCACAGATACGCAGTATTTT.

The chain joins TRBV5-1 to TRBJ2-3; no clear D gene. The CDR3 is 11 amino acids. CDR1 and CDR2 (germline): SGHRS, YFSETQ. Deletions cut 0 bases from V and 7 bases from J, with 3 bases between. The CDR3 here is CASSLENTQYF. The CDR3 nucleotides are TGCGCCAGCAGCTTGGAGAATACGCAGTATTTT.

This clone was counted a single time. The rearrangement links TRBV9 to TRBJ2-1, with D maybe TRBD1 (5 bases). Germline V lookup: CDR1 SGDLS, CDR2 YYNGEE. CDR3 length: 16 residues. Trimming took 0 bases from V and 3 from J, leaving 13 bases between them. DNA of the CDR3: TGTGCCAGCAGCGTAGCTGTAGGGGCTATCTACAATGAGCAGTTCTTC. Translated, it gives CASSVAVGAIYNEQFF. The full variable domain, in which reference TRBV9 and TRBJ2-1 provide the parts outside the CDR3, is DSGVTQTPKHLITATGQRVTLRCSPRSGDLSVYWYQQSLDQGLQFLIQYYNGEERAKGNILERFSAQQFPDLHSELNLSSLELGDSALYFCASSVAVGAIYNEQFFGPGTRLTVL.

J is TRBJ2-5 and V is TRBV5-1; D is ambiguous. The CDR3 is made up of 15 amino acids. Germline CDR1 is SGHRS and CDR2 is YFSETQ. Deletions cut 4 bases from V and 1 base from J, with 14 bases between. The DNA of the CDR3 is TGCGCCAGCAGCGCAGCACCGGGCCCCCAAGAGACCCAGTACTTC. It encodes CASSAAPGPQETQYF.

V and J are TRBV4-1 and TRBJ2-1; 8 bases are a match to TRBD2. Germline V CDR1 and CDR2: MGHRA, YSYEKL. V was pared by 3 bases and J by 5 bases, with 3 bases of the junction left unmatched. The CDR3 runs 14 residues. CDR3 sequence reads: CASSHRLANNEQFF. CDR3 coding DNA: TGCGCCAGCAGCCACCGACTAGCGAACAATGAGCAGTTCTTC.

This chain connects TRBV27 to TRBJ2-7; tentatively, D is TRBD1 or TRBD2 (5 bases each). The CDR3 covers 14 residues. V gave up 5 bases and J gave up 5 bases, with 16 bases separating them. Germline V gene lookup returns CDR1 MNHEY and CDR2 SMNVEV (reference sequence). In nucleotides, the CDR3 is TGTGCCAGCAGTGTAAAAGGGACGTGGCACGAGCAGTACTTC. Encoded protein: CASSVKGTWHEQYF.

This chain connects TRBV30 to TRBJ1-3, with no clear D. There are 15 residues in the CDR3. V was clipped by 4 bases and J by 0 bases, with 13 bases between them. The germline V gene has CDR1 GTSNPN and CDR2 SVGIG (reference sequence). The CDR3 sequence is CAWTPRTDSGNTIYF. CDR3 DNA: TGTGCCTGGACCCCACGGACGGACTCTGGAAACACCATATATTTT.

V and J are TRBV9 and TRBJ1-4; unclear D gene. V gave up 0 bases and J gave up 0 bases, with 12 bases separating them. Germline V gene data show CDR1 as SGDLS and CDR2 as YYNGEE. The CDR3 spans 17 residues. CDR3 sequence reads: CASSVAHYGPTNEKLFF. The DNA of the CDR3 is TGTGCCAGCAGCGTAGCCCACTATGGCCCAACTAATGAAAAACTGTTTTTT.

The rearrangement links TRBV11-2 to TRBJ2-3; unclear D gene. CDR1 is SGHAT and CDR2 is FQNNGV in the germline V gene. The length of the CDR3 is 13 residues. Trimming took off 3 bases at V and 2 bases at J, with 6 bases between the two ends. The CDR3 sequence is CASSLQYTDTQYF. The CDR3, as DNA: TGTGCCAGCAGCTTGCAGTACACAGATACGCAGTATTTT.

The V call is TRBV27, the J call TRBJ2-7; TRBD1 matches 7 bases. The CDR3 length is 16 residues. The V gene end was trimmed by 0 bases and the J gene end by 0 bases; junction bases not matched to a gene: 5. Germline values: CDR1 MNHEY, CDR2 SMNVEV (reference sequence). CDR3 sequence (DNA): TGTGCCAGCAGTTTATCGGGACAGCGAAGCTCCTACGAGCAGTACTTC. It yields the protein CASSLSGQRSSYEQYF.

This sequence joins TRBV9 and TRBJ1-2, with 7 bases matching TRBD1. Germline V gives CDR1 SGDLS, CDR2 YYNGEE. CDR3 length: 13 amino acids. The ends lost 0 bases at V and 8 bases at J; junction bases unmatched: 4. The CDR3 is CASSVGQGEGYTF. The CDR3 nucleotides read TGTGCCAGCAGCGTAGGGCAGGGGGAAGGCTACACCTTC.

The V gene is TRBV25-1, the J gene TRBJ1-2, with D perhaps matching TRBD1 (6 bases). The V end was cut by 7 bases, the J end by 5 bases, with 14 bases between. The V gene's germline CDR1 is MGHDK and CDR2 SYGVNS. The CDR3 is 13 residues long. CDR3 sequence: CASTQQGSYGYTF. DNA of the CDR3: TGTGCCAGCACGCAACAGGGCAGTTATGGCTACACCTTC.

The rearrangement uses TRBV6-5 and TRBJ2-1; D is possibly TRBD2 (5 bases). CDR1 MNHEY and CDR2 SVGAGI come from the germline V gene. Between the trimmed V and J ends, which lost 2 bases and 4 bases, there was a span of 12 bases. The CDR3 sequence is 15 residues long. CDR3 nucleotides: TGTGCCAGCAGTTACGGAGGACCGGGGTACAATGAGCAGTTCTTC. Its protein product is CASSYGGPGYNEQFF.

This chain uses TRBV2 with TRBJ2-1; TRBD2 aligns across 9 bases. Germline values: CDR1 SNHLY, CDR2 FYNNEI. Trimming cost V 10 bases and J 4 bases; bases outside gene matches: 8. The length of the CDR3 is 14 residues. The CDR3 bases are TGTGCCACCTTAGCGGGAGCCCTTTACAATGAGCAGTTCTTC. It translates to CATLAGALYNEQFF.